This TCR beta chain came from a study of blood T cells in healthy people across ages. Isolation yielded PBMCs, at least 7 million per sample, in every case. With 6 bases removed from V and 7 bases from J, the gap between germline ends came to 15 bases. The germline V gene encodes CDR1 DFQATT and CDR2 SNEGSKA (reference sequence). The CDR3 consists of 12 residues. Together with a sample-barcoded 5' primer, a J-beta primer mix was included in a second PCR lasting about 7 to 11 cycles. MiXCR, applied by TCRdb to the 5' RACE reads, yields one record per CDR3 protein. The sample includes about 640,000 distinct CDR3 sequences, 58% of them seen just once. Study outcomes and limitations: With unsorted PBMCs, a conclusive comparison of naive versus antigen-experienced cells was not possible. Comparison with aged donors showed that long-lived donors had more naive CD4+ cells and higher diversity. Strong correlation was found linking TCR beta diversity to naive T cell percentage.

This clonotype was observed a handful of times. The target antigen is unknown. Sequenced material: blood. This clonotype originated in a man aged 60 to 75 in good health. The chain joins TRBV20-1 to TRBJ1-1, with D perhaps TRBD1 (5 bases). The CDR3 region is CSAEGTVHEAFF. CDR3 sequence (DNA): TGCAGTGCGGAGGGGACGGTTCATGAAGCTTTCTTT.